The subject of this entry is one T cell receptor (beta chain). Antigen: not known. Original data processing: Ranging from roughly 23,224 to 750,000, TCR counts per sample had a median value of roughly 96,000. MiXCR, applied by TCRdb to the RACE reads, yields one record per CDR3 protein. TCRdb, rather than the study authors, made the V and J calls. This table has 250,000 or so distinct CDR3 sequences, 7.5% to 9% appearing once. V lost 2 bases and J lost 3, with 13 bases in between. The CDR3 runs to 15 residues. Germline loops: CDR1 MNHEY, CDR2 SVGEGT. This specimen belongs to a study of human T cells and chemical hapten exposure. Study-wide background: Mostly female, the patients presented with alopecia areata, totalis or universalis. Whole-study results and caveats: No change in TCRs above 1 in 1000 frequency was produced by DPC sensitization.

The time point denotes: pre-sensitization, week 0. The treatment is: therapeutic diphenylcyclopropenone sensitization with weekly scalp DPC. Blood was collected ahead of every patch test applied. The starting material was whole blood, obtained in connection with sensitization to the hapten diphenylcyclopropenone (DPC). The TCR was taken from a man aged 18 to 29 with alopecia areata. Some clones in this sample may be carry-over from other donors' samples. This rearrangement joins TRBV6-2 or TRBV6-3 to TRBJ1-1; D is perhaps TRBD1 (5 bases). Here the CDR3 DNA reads TGTGCCAGCAGTTACGGCGACAGACGTGACACTGAAGCTTTCTTT. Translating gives CASSYGDRRDTEAFF.